This T cell receptor beta chain originates from a study of post-analysis software for immune sequencing data. Study-wide context: The disease courses spanned relapsing-remitting, secondary progressive and progressive-relapsing forms of multiple sclerosis.

Unique molecular identifiers had been added to the TCR beta cDNA libraries. TCRdb itself ran the PCR reads through MiXCR, one entry per CDR3 protein. Among 250,000 to 300,000 distinct CDR3 sequences listed, roughly a third were seen once. Whole-study results and caveats: Same-batch samples co-clustered strongly by F measure. Five or six TRBV segments appeared more often in patients than in controls, and TRBV5-6, TRBV5-1 and TRBV20-1 were among these. Among multiple sclerosis patients, normalized Chao1 diversity was significantly below that of controls.

CDR3 length: 13 residues. Germline V gives CDR1 MNHEY, CDR2 SMNVEV (reference sequence). On this clonotype: The antigen is unknown. This may be a read error, as it is one base from a much larger clone.

Sequences were obtained from blood. The chain joins TRBV27 to TRBJ2-7; D may be TRBD1 or TRBD2 (6 bases each). This clonotype was obtained from a girl aged 5 to 17 with multiple sclerosis. CDR3 sequence reads: CVSSFSGRGPQYF. The CDR3, as DNA: TGTGTCAGCAGTTTCAGCGGACGGGGGCCCCAGTACTTC.